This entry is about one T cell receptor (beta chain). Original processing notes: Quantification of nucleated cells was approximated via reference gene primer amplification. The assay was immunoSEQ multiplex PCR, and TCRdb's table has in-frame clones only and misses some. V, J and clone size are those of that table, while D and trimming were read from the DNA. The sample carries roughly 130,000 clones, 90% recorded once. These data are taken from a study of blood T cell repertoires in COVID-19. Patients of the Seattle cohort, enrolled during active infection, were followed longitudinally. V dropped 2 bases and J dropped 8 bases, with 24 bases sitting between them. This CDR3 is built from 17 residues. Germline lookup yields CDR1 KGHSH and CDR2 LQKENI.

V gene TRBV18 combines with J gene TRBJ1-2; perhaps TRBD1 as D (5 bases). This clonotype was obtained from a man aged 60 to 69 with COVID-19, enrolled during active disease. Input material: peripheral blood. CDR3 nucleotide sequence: TGTGCCAGCTCACCATTGCGGGATGGGTCGGCTGGGACGGGCTACACCTTC. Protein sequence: CASSPLRDGSAGTGYTF.